What follows is one T cell receptor beta chain and its context. V was pared by 6 bases and J by 6 bases, with 9 bases between. CDR3 length: 12 residues. Per the germline V gene, CDR1 is SEHNR and CDR2 is FQNEAQ (reference sequence). The sample originates from a study of OX40 agonist ivuxolimab in advanced cancers. Turning to the study itself: Dose-escalation patients suffered from hepatocellular carcinoma, melanoma, renal cell or head and neck cancer. Age averaged 60 years (range about 23 to 85), and roughly 80% were male.

Samples of blood were obtained at baseline, on cycle 4 day 1, and on cycle 7 day 1. Measured with immunoSEQ multiplex PCR; TCRdb has only the in-frame clones, and not every one. The sample includes 65,000 to 95,000 clones, 85% to 95% of them seen just once. The V and J genes are TRBV7-9 and TRBJ2-1; D unclear. The sample here was CD4+ or CD8+ T cells sorted from blood, taken in a trial of the OX40 agonist ivuxolimab. The TCR comes from an adult with an advanced solid tumor such as melanoma, head and neck, liver or kidney cancer. The CDR3 reads CASSLSVNEQFF. CDR3 DNA: TGTGCCAGCAGTTTGAGCGTCAATGAGCAGTTCTTC. Looking up the rest from reference TRBV7-9 and TRBJ2-1 gives the full variable domain: DTGVSQNPRHKITKRGQNVTFRCDPISEHNRLYWYRQTLGQGPEFLTYFQNEAQLEKSRLLSDRFSAERPKGSFSTLEIQRTEQGDSAMYLCASSLSVNEQFFGPGTRLTVL.